These T cell receptor beta chains were read from a single sample in a study of cytomegalovirus exposure and HLA in healthy donors. Method: immunoSEQ multiplex PCR; TCRdb's copy keeps in-frame clones and lacks some. Of 85,000 to 120,000 clones in the sample, about 76% are singletons; the top ten hold roughly 6%. What was sequenced was PBMCs. These receptors were taken from a woman aged 45-65 years in good health and CMV-seropositive. Each CDR3 is given with its conserved first and last residue. D genes are given only for firm matches. Clone size, where shown, is once, few, many, or a class for clones that have expanded.

clone size,V gene,J gene,D gene,CDR3 DNA,CDR3 protein
few,TRBV4-1,TRBJ1-4,NA,TGCGCCAGCAGCCCGCGGGAGGGGATTTCAACTAATGAAAAACTGTTTTTT,CASSPREGISTNEKLFF
NA,TRBV7-3,TRBJ2-1,TRBD2,TGTGCCAGCAGCTCGACGGGACTAGCCAACAATGAGCAGTTCTTC,CASSSTGLANNEQFF
NA,TRBV4-3,TRBJ2-3,TRBD2,TGCGCCAGCAGCCAAGATATGGGCAGGGATTGGGGAGGGGAAAATACGCAGTATTTT,CASSQDMGRDWGGENTQYF
NA,TRBV5-1,TRBJ1-5,NA,TGCGCCAGCAGCTTGGGAGGGATCAATCAGCCCCAGCATTTT,CASSLGGINQPQHF
once,TRBV7-6,TRBJ2-7,TRBD1,TGTGCCAGCAGGGTTGGACAGGGCGAAGGTGAGCAGTACTTC,CASRVGQGEGEQYF
NA,TRBV2,TRBJ2-2,NA,TGTGCCAGCAGTTGGACAGGGAGGGTTACCGGGGAGCTGTTTTTT,CASSWTGRVTGELFF
NA,TRBV27,TRBJ1-4,NA,TGTGCCAGCAGTCACCGTGGGGGGGTTGCAACTAATGAAAAACTGTTTTTT,CASSHRGGVATNEKLFF
NA,TRBV7-9,TRBJ1-5,NA,TGTGCCAGCAGCTTAGCAGGGGACTACCGGCCCCAGCATTTT,CASSLAGDYRPQHF
NA,TRBV5-1,TRBJ1-3,NA,TGCGCCAGCAGCTACGGGTACTCTGGAAACACCATATATTTT,CASSYGYSGNTIYF
NA,TRBV19,TRBJ2-1,TRBD2,TGTGCCAGTAGTATCGGACTAGCGGGCTCCTACAATGAGCAGTTCTTC,CASSIGLAGSYNEQFF
NA,TRBV2,TRBJ1-6,TRBD1,TGTGCCAGCAGTGATGCGGACAGGGCCCCAAATTCACCCCTCCACTTT,CASSDADRAPNSPLHF
few,TRBV7-9,TRBJ1-6,TRBD1,TGTGCCAGCAGCTATTCAGGGGGGATTATATCACCCCTCCACTTT,CASSYSGGIISPLHF
few,TRBV6-5,TRBJ2-6,NA,TGTGCCAGCAGTTTGACAGGTTCTGGGGCCAACGTCCTGACTTTC,CASSLTGSGANVLTF
NA,TRBV2,TRBJ2-7,TRBD1,TGTGCCAGCTTTCTCCCGGGACAGGGGTTATACGAGCAGTACTTC,CASFLPGQGLYEQYF
NA,TRBV6-1,TRBJ1-5,NA,TGTGCCAGCAGTGCCGCGGCGGGTGTTTATAGCAATCAGCCCCAGCATTTT,CASSAAAGVYSNQPQHF
NA,TRBV7-2,TRBJ2-1,TRBD2,TGTGCCAGCAGCTCCCGACTAGCGAGTAATGAGCAGTTCTTC,CASSSRLASNEQFF
NA,TRBV5-4,TRBJ1-1,TRBD1,TGTGCCAGCAGCTTGGGCGACAGGGGGCTGAACACTGAAGCTTTCTTT,CASSLGDRGLNTEAFF
NA,TRBV19,TRBJ1-4,NA,TGTGCCAGTAGTATTGGTGGAACAGCAACTAATGAAAAACTGTTTTTT,CASSIGGTATNEKLFF
NA,TRBV7-2,TRBJ2-7,NA,TGTGCCAGCAGCCAATCATCCTACGAGCAGTACTTC,CASSQSSYEQYF
NA,TRBV27,TRBJ1-2,TRBD1,TGTGCCAGCGGACAGGGGAACGGCTACACCTTC,CASGQGNGYTF
NA,TRBV19,TRBJ2-5,NA,TGTGCCAGTAGTGCCCCGGGAACCGGTGGAGAGATCCAGTACTTC,CASSAPGTGGEIQYF
few,TRBV6-1,TRBJ2-7,NA,TGTGCCAGCAGTGAAGCGCTTCGCGGCTACGAGCAGTACTTC,CASSEALRGYEQYF
NA,TRBV7-2,TRBJ1-1,NA,TGTGCCAGCAGCTTAGTGGCAGGGAACACTGAAGCTTTCTTT,CASSLVAGNTEAFF
NA,TRBV5-1,TRBJ2-5,NA,TGCGCCAGCAGCCCCCGAGCGGAGACCCAGTACTTC,CASSPRAETQYF
NA,TRBV6-1,TRBJ1-2,TRBD1,TGTGCCAGCAGTGAATCAACAGGGGTTACCTATGGCTACACCTTC,CASSESTGVTYGYTF
NA,TRBV27,TRBJ2-3,TRBD2,TGTGCCAGCAGTTGCGCCCGGACTAGCGGGGGCTCGCACGTCCCCGATACGCAGTATTTT,CASSCARTSGGSHVPDTQYF
NA,TRBV5-6,TRBJ2-5,TRBD1,TGTGCCAGCAGAGGAGACAGGGGAATCGGGACCCAGTACTTC,CASRGDRGIGTQYF
NA,TRBV28,TRBJ1-2,TRBD1,TGTGCCAGCAGTCCATGGGGACAGGTTCGAGACTATGGCTACACCTTC,CASSPWGQVRDYGYTF
NA,TRBV27,TRBJ2-7,NA,TGTGCCAGCAGTTTATCGGGGCAGGTAAGCCCCGCTCTTTCCTACGAGCAGTACTTC,CASSLSGQVSPALSYEQYF
few,TRBV28,TRBJ2-6,NA,TGTGCCAGCACCAAACCTCACAGCTCTGGGGCCAACGTCCTGACTTTC,CASTKPHSSGANVLTF